This T cell receptor (beta chain) emerged from a study of blood T cell repertoires in COVID-19. Study-level information: The United States, Italy and Spain supplied acute and convalescent COVID-19 samples.

As originally analysed: Amplification of reference gene primers provided the estimated nucleated cell counts. Using immunoSEQ multiplex PCR, the repertoire was profiled, and TCRdb retains in-frame clones only, with some absent. Clonal size and the V and J genes are those of that table, whereas D and trimming came from the DNA. Here the sample spans 140,000 to 150,000 clones, over 70% being singletons. The CDR3 loop spans 12 amino acids. V gave up 3 bases and J gave up 8 bases, with 10 bases separating them. This receptor was taken from an elderly man with acute or convalescent COVID-19. The chain links TRBV12-3 or TRBV12-4 to TRBJ1-2; weak D call: TRBD1 (6 bases). The sequenced sample was peripheral blood. CDR3 in DNA: TGTGCCAGCAGTTTGGGGGCCAACGGCTACACCTTC. Translation gives CASSLGANGYTF.